The 27 T cell receptor beta chains reported below all come from one sample, sequenced in a study of blood T cell repertoires in COVID-19. Here immunoSEQ multiplex PCR was the method, and the copy in TCRdb shows in-frame clones only, minus some. The sample lists around 38,000 clones, nearly 90% occurring once. The sequencing sample was made of peripheral blood. These receptors all come from a man in his 60s with COVID-19, enrolled during active disease.

The rearrangement joins TRBV6-6 to TRBJ2-2, with 11 bases that match TRBD1. Germline-derived CDR1 and CDR2 are MNHNY and SVGAGI (reference sequence). V trimming: 6 bases; J trimming: 10 bases; junction bases outside the gene matches: 7. This CDR3 contains 14 residues. The CDR3 spells CASSPGQGVEELFF. CDR3 coding DNA: TGTGCCAGCAGCCCGGGACAGGGGGTGGAGGAGCTGTTTTTT.

This rearrangement joins TRBV27 to TRBJ2-5, with 8 nucleotides matching TRBD2. The germline gives CDR1 MNHEY, CDR2 SMNVEV (reference sequence). J lost 4 bases, V lost 5 bases, and 12 bases had no gene match. The CDR3 totals 16 residues. The DNA for the CDR3 is TGTGCCAGCAGTAGCCCCGGGGGGGTACCAGGAGAGACCCAGTACTTC. This codes for CASSSPGGVPGETQYF.

The genes are TRBV21-1 and TRBJ2-5; TRBD2, the D gene given by the table, was not confirmed from the DNA. TRBV21-1 is flagged as a pseudogene. This CDR3 is built from 14 residues. CDR3 sequence reads: CASSKVYNQETQYF. Here the CDR3 DNA reads TGTGCCAGCAGCAAAGTGTATAACCAAGAGACCCAGTACTTC.

The chain recombines TRBV7-8 with TRBJ2-1; D is ambiguous. The germline CDR1 and CDR2 sequences are SGHVS and FQNEAQ. The CDR3 is 16 amino acids. V was trimmed by 3 bases and J by 5 bases, leaving 17 bases between them. Written as DNA, the CDR3 is TGTGCCAGCAGCTTGGGTGTGCGTAGCCATAACAATGAGCAGTTCTTC. Residues: CASSLGVRSHNNEQFF.

This clone was seen only a few times. As DNA, the CDR3 is TGTGCCAGTACTAGACCTGGGAGTTTGGATGGCTACACCTTC. Its protein is CASTRPGSLDGYTF. V is TRBV19 and J is TRBJ1-2; D gene ambiguous. In germline, CDR1 is LNHDA, CDR2 SQIVND (reference sequence). V gave up 7 bases and J gave up 6 bases, with 18 bases separating them. The CDR3 is 14 amino acids.

This chain links TRBV15 with TRBJ2-3; D gene uncertain. CDR3 size: 12 residues. V lost 6 bases and J lost 2, with 6 bases in between. Germline assignment: CDR1 LNHNV and CDR2 YYDKDF (reference sequence). CDR3 nucleotides: TGTGCCACCAGTCAGTCCACAGATACGCAGTATTTT. Protein: CATSQSTDTQYF.

The genes are TRBV4-2 and TRBJ1-2, with 11 bases fitting TRBD1. Germline CDR1 LGHNA, CDR2 YNFKEQ. The V and J ends lost 6 bases and 3 bases, in that order; junction bases with no gene match: 9. The length of the CDR3 is 16 residues. The CDR3 DNA is TGTGCCAGCAGGTTACGTGGACAGGGGGCTGACTATGGCTACACCTTC. Its protein is CASRLRGQGADYGYTF.

V is TRBV6-5 and J is TRBJ1-2, with 7 bases fitting TRBD1. Trimming at V came to 7 bases and at J to 0 bases, leaving 8 bases not matched to a gene. CDR3 length equals 15 residues. In germline, CDR1 is MNHEY, CDR2 SVGAGI. CDR3 nucleotide sequence: TGTGCCAGCACTCGCTCCGGGACAGCTAACTATGGCTACACCTTC. This codes for CASTRSGTANYGYTF.

This chain uses TRBV5-1 with TRBJ2-1; 11 bases are a match to TRBD2. The V and J ends lost 5 bases and 4 bases, in that order; junction bases with no gene match: 8. Germline V gene lookup returns CDR1 SGHRS and CDR2 YFSETQ. This CDR3 region has 16 residues. CDR3 nucleotide sequence: TGCGCCAGCAGAAACCGGACTAGCGGGCTTTACAATGAGCAGTTCTTC. This codes for CASRNRTSGLYNEQFF. Supplemented by reference TRBV5-1 and TRBJ2-1, the full variable domain reads KAGVTQTPRYLIKTRGQQVTLSCSPISGHRSVSWYQQTPGQGLQFLFEYFSETQRNKGNFPGRFSGRQFSNSRSEMNVSTLELGDSALYLCASRNRTSGLYNEQFFGPGTRLTVL.

This chain joins TRBV28 and TRBJ1-5; D gene unclear. Trimming left V 7 bases short and J 4 bases short, with 23 bases between. CDR3 size: 17 residues. Germline CDR1 reads MDHEN; CDR2 reads SYDVKM. The CDR3 nucleotides are TGTGCCAGCACCACTGACTCCGGGAAGAAAAGGAATCAGCCCCAGCATTTT. This gives the protein CASTTDSGKKRNQPQHF.

This sequence joins TRBV19 and TRBJ2-2; D may be TRBD1 (5 bases). The CDR3 has 13 amino acids. Germline CDR1 reads LNHDA; CDR2 reads SQIVND (reference sequence). Between the trimmed V and J ends, which lost 5 bases and 5 bases, there was a span of 9 bases. This CDR3 is CASSPGMTGELFF. The CDR3 DNA reads as TGTGCCAGTAGTCCAGGGATGACCGGGGAGCTGTTTTTT.

This chain joins TRBV29-1 and TRBJ2-1, with TRBD2 as a possible D gene (5 bases). The germline V gene has CDR1 SQVTM and CDR2 ANQGSEA. V was pared by 6 bases and J by 0 bases, with 9 bases between. This CDR3 contains 13 residues. CDR3 in amino acids: CSVGRGSYNEQFF. In nucleotides, the CDR3 is TGCAGCGTCGGCCGGGGCTCCTACAATGAGCAGTTCTTC.

The chain couples TRBV7-2 to TRBJ2-7, with 10 bases identical to TRBD2. V lost 1 base to trimming and J lost 2 bases; unmatched junction nucleotides: 8. Per germline, CDR1 SGHTA and CDR2 FQGNSA. This CDR3 region has 17 residues. The CDR3 sequence is CASSLVTTSGTPYEQYF. The CDR3 DNA is TGTGCCAGCAGCTTAGTGACTACTAGCGGGACCCCCTACGAGCAGTACTTC.

This chain connects TRBV5-1 to TRBJ2-2; 9 positions match TRBD2. The CDR3 covers 16 residues. Per germline, CDR1 SGHRS and CDR2 YFSETQ. Trimming cost V 2 bases and J 5 bases; bases outside gene matches: 7. In DNA form, the CDR3 reads TGCGCCAGCAGCTTCGGCGGGAGGGCCCGAACCGGGGAGCTGTTTTTT. Protein product: CASSFGGRARTGELFF.

The chain carries TRBV18 and TRBJ1-2; TRBD1 matches 7 bases. The germline gives CDR1 KGHSH, CDR2 LQKENI. The CDR3 is 15 amino acids. V lost 3 bases, J lost 8 bases, and 12 bases stayed unmatched. As DNA, the CDR3 is TGTGCCAGCTCACCTCGGACAGGCGCCCTCGGGGGCTACACCTTC. Protein product: CASSPRTGALGGYTF.

V is TRBV6-1 and J is TRBJ1-2; 8 bases agree with TRBD1. Germline V gene lookup returns CDR1 MNHNS and CDR2 SASEGT. This CDR3 contains 15 residues. The V segment lost 3 bases and the J segment 5 bases; nucleotides outside the gene matches: 8. This chain's CDR3 is CASSDGQGDTYGYTF. As DNA, the CDR3 is TGTGCCAGCAGTGACGGACAGGGAGATACATATGGCTACACCTTC.

The rearrangement links TRBV5-1 to TRBJ2-5; 16 nucleotides match TRBD2. In germline, CDR1 is SGHRS, CDR2 YFSETQ. CDR3 length: 19 amino acids. V lost 3 bases, J lost 4 bases, and 12 bases stayed unmatched. CDR3 protein: CASSSSGTSGRAALETQYF. For the CDR3, the DNA is TGCGCCAGCAGCTCCTCCGGGACTAGCGGGAGGGCGGCCTTAGAGACCCAGTACTTC.

This clone turned up a few times. The gene calls are TRBV4-2 and TRBJ2-7; perhaps TRBD2 as D (7 bases). V lost 5 bases, J lost 4 bases, and 24 bases lay in between. The CDR3 is 17 amino acids. CDR1 and CDR2 (germline): LGHNA, YNFKEQ. CDR3 in amino acids: CASSMGETGTIGYEQYF. The CDR3 bases are TGTGCCAGCAGCATGGGGGAAACAGGGACTATTGGGTACGAGCAGTACTTC.

The chain recombines TRBV4-2 with TRBJ1-5, with 10 bases identical to TRBD1. This CDR3 region has 16 residues. Germline V lookup: CDR1 LGHNA, CDR2 YNFKEQ. The V gene end was trimmed by 0 bases and the J gene end by 6 bases; junction bases not matched to a gene: 5. This CDR3 reads CASSQDGTGVIQPQHF. The CDR3 nucleotides are TGTGCCAGCAGCCAAGATGGGACAGGGGTGATTCAGCCCCAGCATTTT.

This clone was seen only once. The rearrangement uses TRBV6-1 and TRBJ1-2; no clear D. The CDR3 spans 15 residues. The germline CDR1 and CDR2 sequences are MNHNS and SASEGT. V shed 2 bases and J shed 2 bases, with 12 bases lying between them. CDR3 region: CASSERRGGNYGYTF. As DNA, the CDR3 is TGTGCCAGCAGTGAACGTCGGGGTGGAAACTATGGCTACACCTTC.

The gene calls are TRBV18 and TRBJ2-5, with a possible D match to TRBD2 (6 bases). CDR3 length: 17 amino acids. Trimming shortened V by 1 base and J by 0 bases, and 15 bases separated the two germline ends. Germline assignment: CDR1 KGHSH and CDR2 LQKENI. CDR3 region: CASSPRGGGEHQETQYF. The CDR3 DNA sequence: TGTGCCAGCTCACCACGGGGAGGTGGGGAGCACCAAGAGACCCAGTACTTC.

This rearrangement joins TRBV28 to TRBJ2-2; TRBD2 matches at 8 bases. The V gene's germline CDR1 is MDHEN and CDR2 SYDVKM. CDR3 size: 15 residues. V was pared by 5 bases and J by 6 bases, with 8 bases of the junction left unmatched. The CDR3 coding sequence is TGTGCCAGCAGTCTTAGCGGGATTAGGGCCGGGGAGCTGTTTTTT. Translating gives CASSLSGIRAGELFF.

This sequence joins TRBV3-1 (or the pseudogene TRBV3-2) and TRBJ2-7; TRBD2 agrees at 12 bases. The germline gives CDR1 LGHDT, CDR2 YNNKEL (reference sequence). V trimming: 2 bases; J trimming: 7 bases; junction bases outside the gene matches: 3. The CDR3 runs 14 residues. As DNA, the CDR3 is TGTGCCAGCAGCCAACTAGCGGGAGGGAAGGAGCAGTACTTC. Translating it yields CASSQLAGGKEQYF.

This clone was seen a few times. The V gene is TRBV5-1, the J gene TRBJ2-5; no firm D call. This CDR3 is 12 amino acids long. Germline V gene sequence: CDR1 SGHRS, CDR2 YFSETQ. Trimming pared 7 bases from V and 0 bases from J, leaving 7 bases between. CDR3 loop: CASRLYQETQYF. In nucleotides, the CDR3 is TGCGCCAGCCGACTTTACCAAGAGACCCAGTACTTC.

The chain joins TRBV7-6 to TRBJ2-5; D not resolved. Germline lookup yields CDR1 SGHVS and CDR2 FNYEAQ. V was trimmed by 1 base and J by 0 bases, leaving 3 bases between them. The CDR3 loop spans 13 amino acids. CDR3 sequence: CASSLGDQETQYF. CDR3 in DNA: TGTGCCAGCAGCTTAGGAGACCAAGAGACCCAGTACTTC.

The chain joins TRBV30 to TRBJ2-2; TRBD1 matches 8 bases. This CDR3 is 13 amino acids long. From germline, CDR1 is GTSNPN and CDR2 SVGIG (reference sequence). Trimming at V came to 2 bases and at J to 5 bases, leaving 1 base not matched to a gene. CDR3 in amino acids: CAWSTGGTGELFF. The CDR3 DNA is TGTGCCTGGAGTACAGGGGGGACCGGGGAGCTGTTTTTT.

The chain is built from TRBV10-3 and TRBJ2-3, with D perhaps matching TRBD2 (5 bases). The CDR3 length is 14 residues. The V end was cut by 4 bases, the J end by 6 bases, with 14 bases between. Germline-derived CDR1 and CDR2 are ENHRY and SYGVKD. The CDR3 sequence: CAISANGMLDTQYF. CDR3 in DNA: TGTGCCATCAGTGCAAACGGGATGCTGGATACGCAGTATTTT.